The rows below give T cell receptor beta chains drawn from one sample of a study of T cell changes during pregnancy in multiple sclerosis. TCRdb keeps only in-frame clones here, not all; method: immunoSEQ multiplex PCR. The sample yields about 36,000 clones, over 80% seen once. The sequenced sample consisted of PBMCs (not recorded whether the cells were cultured). These receptors were obtained from a female donor with multiple sclerosis, enrolled in a pregnancy study. CDR3s include the opening cysteine and the closing phenylalanine or tryptophan. The order of the fields is V gene, CDR3 protein.

TRBV20-1,CSASSAGYTF
TRBV2,CASSTPRGNYGYTF
TRBV2,CASRVEGEYNEQFF
TRBV12-5,CASGPDRVADTQYF
TRBV20-1,CSAGVSYEQYF
TRBV30,CAWSVQGDSEQFF
TRBV7-3,CASSPRTRGELFF
TRBV28,CASKLGRNYGYTF
TRBV5-6,CASSLGTGRVSYNEQFF
TRBV5-1,CASSSARSGTGAYEQYF
TRBV27,CASSLRGVGGYGYTF
TRBV7-2,CASSLSSGSLDTQYF
TRBV30,CACSGPGGDTQYF
TRBV5-6,CASTSWGEAFF
TRBV4-1,CASSQKVRDPGELFF
TRBV2,CASSDPRVPSTDTQYF
TRBV10-1,CASSASIGGGTGELFF
TRBV11-1,CASRGDRGTDTQYF